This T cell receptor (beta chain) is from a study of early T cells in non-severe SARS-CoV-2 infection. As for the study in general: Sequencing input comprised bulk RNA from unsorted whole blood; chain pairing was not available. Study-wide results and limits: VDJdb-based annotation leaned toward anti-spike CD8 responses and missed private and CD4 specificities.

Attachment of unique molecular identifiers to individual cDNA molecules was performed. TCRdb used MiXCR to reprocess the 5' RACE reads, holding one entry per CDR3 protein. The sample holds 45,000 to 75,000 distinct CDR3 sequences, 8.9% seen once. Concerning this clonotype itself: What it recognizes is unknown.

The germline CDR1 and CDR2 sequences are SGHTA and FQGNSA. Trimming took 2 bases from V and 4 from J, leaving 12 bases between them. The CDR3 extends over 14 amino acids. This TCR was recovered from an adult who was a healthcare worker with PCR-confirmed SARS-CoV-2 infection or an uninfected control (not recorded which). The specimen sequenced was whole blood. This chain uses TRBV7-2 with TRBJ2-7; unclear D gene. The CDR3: CASSLFQTPYEQYF. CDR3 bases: TGTGCCAGCAGCTTATTTCAGACGCCATACGAGCAGTACTTC.